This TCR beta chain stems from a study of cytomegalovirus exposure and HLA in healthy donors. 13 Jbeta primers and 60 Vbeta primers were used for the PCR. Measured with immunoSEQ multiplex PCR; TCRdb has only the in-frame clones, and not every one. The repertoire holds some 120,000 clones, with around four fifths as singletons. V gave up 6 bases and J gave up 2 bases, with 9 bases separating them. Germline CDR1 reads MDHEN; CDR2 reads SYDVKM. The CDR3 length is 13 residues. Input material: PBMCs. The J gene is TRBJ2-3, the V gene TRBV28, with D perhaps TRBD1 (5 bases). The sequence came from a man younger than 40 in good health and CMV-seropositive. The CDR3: CASSPGSTDTQYF. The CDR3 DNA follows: TGTGCCAGCAGCCCAGGGTCCACAGATACGCAGTATTTT. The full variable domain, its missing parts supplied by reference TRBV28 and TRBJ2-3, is DVKVTQSSRYLVKRTGEKVFLECVQDMDHENMFWYRQDPGLGLRLIYFSYDVKMKEKGDIPEGYSVSREKKERFSLILESASTNQTSMYLCASSPGSTDTQYFGPGTRLTVL.